This TCR beta chain is drawn from a study of T cell responses to AZD1222 COVID-19 vaccine. Method: immunoSEQ multiplex PCR; TCRdb's copy keeps in-frame clones and lacks some. The data hold about 150,000 clones, with roughly nine tenths observed a single time. The V and J ends lost 3 bases and 4 bases respectively, with 7 bases between them. This CDR3 spans 13 amino acids. The germline CDR1 and CDR2 sequences are LNHDA and SQIVND (reference sequence). The chain is built from TRBV19 and TRBJ1-5; no clear D gene. The sample consisted of peripheral blood, taken on day 0 of AZD1222 vaccination. The source is an adult in good health. The CDR3 spells CASSIGVNQPQHF. The CDR3 nucleotides read TGTGCCAGTAGTATCGGAGTTAATCAGCCCCAGCATTTT. The complete variable domain, with remaining parts taken from reference TRBV19 and TRBJ1-5, reads DGGITQSPKYLFRKEGQNVTLSCEQNLNHDAMYWYRQDPGQGLRLIYYSQIVNDFQKGDIAEGYSVSREKKESFPLTVTSAQKNPTAFYLCASSIGVNQPQHFGDGTRLSIL.